Included here is one T cell receptor beta chain sequence, with context. TCRdb keeps only in-frame clones here, not all; method: immunoSEQ multiplex PCR. The top ten hold 22% of the sample, which has around 150,000 clones, about 80% seen once. This sample is drawn from a study of blood T cell repertoires in COVID-19. The CDR3 sequence is 16 residues long. The germline V gene encodes CDR1 SGHRS and CDR2 YFSETQ. The V segment lost 2 bases and the J segment 4 bases; nucleotides outside the gene matches: 9. Sequenced: peripheral blood. J is TRBJ2-7 and V is TRBV5-1; 10 nucleotides line up with TRBD1. The clonotype originates from a woman aged 80 or older with acute or convalescent COVID-19. The CDR3 DNA reads TGCGCCAGCAGCTTACTCGCCGGGACAGGGGATTACGAGCAGTACTTC. It codes for CASSLLAGTGDYEQYF.